This TCR beta chain was captured by sequencing in a study of brain T cells in children with intractable seizures. Method: immunoSEQ multiplex PCR; TCRdb's copy keeps in-frame clones and lacks some. The sample yields about 64,000 clones, roughly 95% seen once. This CDR3 region has 11 residues. Germline CDR1 and CDR2: SNHLY and FYNNEI. V was trimmed by 9 bases and J by 3 bases, leaving 9 bases between them. Only cases whose brain tissue showed the highest T cell transcript signatures were sequenced. Pre-surgery treatment included at least one anti-epileptic drug. Study observations and caveats: Only CDR3 sequence similarity suggested viral specificity, without known HCMV serostatus. Absence of clones before surgery may stem from lower sequencing depth.

Notes on this clone: Its antigen remains unidentified.

V and J are TRBV2 and TRBJ2-7, with D possibly being TRBD2 (6 bases). The sample here was peripheral blood, taken at surgery. This TCR was recovered from a boy younger than two with focal cortical dysplasia and intractable seizures. The CDR3 region is CASLGSYEQYF. The CDR3 nucleotides read TGTGCCAGTCTCGGGAGCTACGAGCAGTACTTC.